This T cell receptor beta chain was sequenced during a study of blood T cell repertoires in COVID-19. In the original analysis: Estimation of nucleated cell counts relied on the amplification of reference gene primers. Some clones are missing from TCRdb's copy, which holds only in-frame ones; the method was immunoSEQ multiplex PCR. The V and J calls and clone size were taken over from that table, and D and trimming were inferred from the DNA. In the table there are a few hundred thousand clones, under 90% of which are singletons. Participants, roughly 18 to 100 years old, spanned around 25 US areas. Grouping used clinical history reported by participants in a survey and questionnaire. Germline CDR1 is LGHDT and CDR2 is YNNKEL (reference sequence). With V trimmed by 6 bases and J by 5 bases, 9 bases remained unmatched. This CDR3 contains 15 residues.

The material sequenced was PBMCs or T cells enriched from blood (not recorded which). The chain has TRBV3-1 (or the pseudogene TRBV3-2) and TRBJ1-4, with TRBD1 matching 7 bases. This TCR was recovered from a young man with acute COVID-19. In DNA, the CDR3 is TGTGCCAGCAGACCGCGTACAGGGGTAAATGAAAAACTGTTTTTT. This codes for CASRPRTGVNEKLFF.